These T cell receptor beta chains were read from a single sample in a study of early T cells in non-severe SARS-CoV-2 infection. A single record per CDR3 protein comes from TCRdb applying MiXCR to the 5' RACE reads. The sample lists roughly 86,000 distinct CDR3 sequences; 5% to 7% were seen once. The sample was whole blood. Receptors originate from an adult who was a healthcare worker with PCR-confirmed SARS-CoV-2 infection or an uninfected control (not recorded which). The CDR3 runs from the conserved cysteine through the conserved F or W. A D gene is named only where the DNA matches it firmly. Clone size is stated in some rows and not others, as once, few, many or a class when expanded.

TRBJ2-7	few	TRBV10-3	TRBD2	CATGGTYEQYF	TGTGCCACCGGGGGGACCTACGAGCAGTACTTC
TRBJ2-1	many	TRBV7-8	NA	CASSLVYNEQFF	TGTGCCAGCAGCTTAGTGTACAATGAGCAGTTCTTC
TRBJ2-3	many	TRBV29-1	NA	CSARPSYTDTQYF	TGCAGCGCCAGGCCCAGTTACACAGATACGCAGTATTTT
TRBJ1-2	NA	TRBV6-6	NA	CASSLTARIYGYTF	TGTGCCAGCAGTTTAACAGCGAGGATCTATGGCTACACCTTC
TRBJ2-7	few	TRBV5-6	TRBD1	CASSSKGTGGRYEQYF	TGTGCCAGCAGCTCAAAAGGGACAGGGGGAAGGTACGAGCAGTACTTC
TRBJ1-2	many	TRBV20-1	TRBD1	CSATGQGAHGYTF	TGCAGTGCTACGGGACAGGGGGCCCATGGCTACACCTTC
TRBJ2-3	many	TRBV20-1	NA	CSAQYPSGRSSTDTQYF	TGCAGTGCCCAATACCCAAGCGGGCGCTCTAGCACAGATACGCAGTATTTT
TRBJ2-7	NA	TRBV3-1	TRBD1	CASSRTGTVEQYF	TGTGCCAGCAGCCGTACCGGGACAGTCGAGCAGTACTTC
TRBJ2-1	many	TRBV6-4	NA	CASSESGRDNEQFF	TGTGCCAGCAGTGAATCCGGGAGAGATAATGAGCAGTTCTTC
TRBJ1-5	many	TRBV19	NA	CASTVGGSNQPQHF	TGTGCCAGTACCGTGGGCGGTAGCAATCAGCCCCAGCATTTT
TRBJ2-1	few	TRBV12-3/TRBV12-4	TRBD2	CASRGAGGDNEQFF	TGTGCCAGCAGAGGAGCGGGGGGGGACAATGAGCAGTTCTTC
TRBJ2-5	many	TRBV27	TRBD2	CASRRGGQETQYF	TGTGCCAGCAGGCGGGGGGGCCAAGAGACCCAGTACTTC
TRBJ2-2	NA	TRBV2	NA	CASSKKGVTGELFF	TGTGCCAGCAGTAAAAAGGGGGTCACCGGGGAGCTGTTTTTT
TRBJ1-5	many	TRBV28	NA	CASSPFGQLIGNQPQHF	TGTGCCAGCAGTCCCTTCGGACAGCTCATTGGGAATCAGCCCCAGCATTTT
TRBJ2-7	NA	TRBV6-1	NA	CASSWNYEQYF	TGTGCCAGCAGTTGGAACTACGAGCAGTACTTC
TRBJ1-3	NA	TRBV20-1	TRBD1	CSAPSTGQKGTIYF	TGCAGTGCTCCATCGACAGGGCAGAAGGGCACCATATATTTT
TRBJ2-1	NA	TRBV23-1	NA	CAKGNFYNEQFF	TGCGCCAAAGGGAATTTCTACAATGAGCAGTTCTTC
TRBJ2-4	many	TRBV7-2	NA	CASGGGWGKNIQYF	TGTGCCAGCGGCGGAGGATGGGGCAAAAACATTCAGTACTTC
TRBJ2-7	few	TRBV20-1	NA	CSERGNYEQYF	TGCAGTGAGAGAGGTAACTACGAGCAGTACTTC
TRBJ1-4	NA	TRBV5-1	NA	CASRSRGDEKLFF	TGCGCCAGCAGATCCAGGGGAGATGAAAAACTGTTTTTT